This T cell receptor beta chain was identified in a study of blood T cell repertoires in COVID-19. The wider study: Some COVID-19 samples were acute and others convalescent; all came from the United States, Italy and Spain. PBMCs, B-cell-depleted T cells, or T cells were the source of the cDNA or gDNA that made up the material.

This CDR3 is built from 15 residues. The junction had 10 bases not matched to a gene; V was cut back by 5 bases and J by 9 bases. Germline V gene lookup returns CDR1 MGHDK and CDR2 SYGVNS. Per the original data handling: Amplified reference gene primers provided the basis for estimating nucleated cell counts. The data were produced by immunoSEQ multiplex PCR, yet TCRdb's version contains in-frame clones alone and is incomplete. Clonal size and the V and J genes are those of that table, whereas D and trimming came from the DNA. Among about 130,000 clones listed, approximately 82% were seen once. This chain joins TRBV25-1 and TRBJ2-1, with 10 bases that match TRBD2. Material for sequencing was peripheral blood. This receptor was identified in a man in his fifties or sixties with acute or convalescent COVID-19. The CDR3 spells CASSPQGTSAGEQFF. CDR3 DNA: TGTGCCAGCAGTCCCCAGGGGACTAGCGCGGGTGAGCAGTTCTTC.